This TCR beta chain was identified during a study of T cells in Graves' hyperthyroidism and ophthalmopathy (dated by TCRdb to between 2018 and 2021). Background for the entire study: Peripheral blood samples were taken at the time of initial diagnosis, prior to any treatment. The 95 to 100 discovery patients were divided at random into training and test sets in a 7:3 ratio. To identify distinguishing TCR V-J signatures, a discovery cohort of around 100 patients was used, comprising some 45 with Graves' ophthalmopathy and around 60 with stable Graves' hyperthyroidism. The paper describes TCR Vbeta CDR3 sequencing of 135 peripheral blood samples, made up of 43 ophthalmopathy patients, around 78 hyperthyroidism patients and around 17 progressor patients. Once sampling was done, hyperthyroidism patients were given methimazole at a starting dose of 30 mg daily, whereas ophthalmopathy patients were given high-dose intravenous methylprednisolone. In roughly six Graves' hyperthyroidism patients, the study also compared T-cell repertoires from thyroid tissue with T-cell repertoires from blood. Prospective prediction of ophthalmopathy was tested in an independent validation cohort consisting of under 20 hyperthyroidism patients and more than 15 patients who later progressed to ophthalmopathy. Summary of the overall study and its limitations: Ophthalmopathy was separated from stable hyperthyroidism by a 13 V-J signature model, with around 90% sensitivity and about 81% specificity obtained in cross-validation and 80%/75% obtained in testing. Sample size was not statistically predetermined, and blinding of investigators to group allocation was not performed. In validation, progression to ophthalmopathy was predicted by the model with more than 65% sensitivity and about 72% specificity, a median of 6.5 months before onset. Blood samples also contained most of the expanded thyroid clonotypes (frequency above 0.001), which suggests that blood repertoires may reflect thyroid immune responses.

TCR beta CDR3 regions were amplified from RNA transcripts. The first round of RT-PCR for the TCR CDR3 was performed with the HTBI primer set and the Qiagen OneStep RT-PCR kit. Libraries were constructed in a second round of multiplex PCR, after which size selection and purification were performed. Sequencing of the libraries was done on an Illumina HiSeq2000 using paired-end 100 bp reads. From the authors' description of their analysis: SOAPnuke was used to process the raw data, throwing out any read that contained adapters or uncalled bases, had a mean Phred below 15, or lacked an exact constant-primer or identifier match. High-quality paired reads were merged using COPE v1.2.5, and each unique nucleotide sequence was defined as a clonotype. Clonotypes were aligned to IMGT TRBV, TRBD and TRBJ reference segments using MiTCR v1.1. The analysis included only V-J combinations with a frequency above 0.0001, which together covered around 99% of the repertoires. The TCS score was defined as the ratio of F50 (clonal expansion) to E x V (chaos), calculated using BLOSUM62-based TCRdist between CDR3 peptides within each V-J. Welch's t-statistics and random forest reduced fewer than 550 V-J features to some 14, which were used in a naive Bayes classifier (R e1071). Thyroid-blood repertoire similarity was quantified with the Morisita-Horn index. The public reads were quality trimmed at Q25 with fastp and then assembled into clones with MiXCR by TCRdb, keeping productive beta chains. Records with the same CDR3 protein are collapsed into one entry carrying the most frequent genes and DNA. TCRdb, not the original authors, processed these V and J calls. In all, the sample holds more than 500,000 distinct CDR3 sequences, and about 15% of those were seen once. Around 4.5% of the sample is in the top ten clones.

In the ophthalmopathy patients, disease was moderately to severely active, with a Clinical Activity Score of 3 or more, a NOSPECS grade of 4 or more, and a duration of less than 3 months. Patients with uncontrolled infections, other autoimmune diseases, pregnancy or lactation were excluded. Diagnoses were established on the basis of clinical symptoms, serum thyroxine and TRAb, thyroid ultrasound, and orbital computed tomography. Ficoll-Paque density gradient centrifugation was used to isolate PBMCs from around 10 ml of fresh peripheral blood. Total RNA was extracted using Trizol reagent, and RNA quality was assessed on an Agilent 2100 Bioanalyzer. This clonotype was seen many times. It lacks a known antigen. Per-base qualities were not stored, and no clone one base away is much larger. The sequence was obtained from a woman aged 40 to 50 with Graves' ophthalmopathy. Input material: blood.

The sequenced DNA is TGCGCCAGCAGCGACCGGTCACCCGGGAGCAGAGGTTACGAGCAGTACTTC. It is translated as CASSDRSPGSRGYEQYF. The rearranged segments are TRBV5-1 and TRBJ2-7; the D gene is perhaps TRBD2, from 6 matching bases. The CDR3 holds 17 amino acids from the cysteine to the phenylalanine. The entry retains the CDR3 DNA only, 51 bases that are in frame from base 1. Trimming costs V 4 bases and J 4 bases, and their ends lie 24 bases apart. From a lookup of the germline V gene, CDR1 and CDR2 are SGHRS and YFSETQ.